This entry concerns a single T cell receptor (beta chain). Its antigen is still unknown. The data were taken from a study of T cell responses to AZD1222 COVID-19 vaccine. On the study more broadly: Pooling was applied to second doses at about 4 or about 12 weeks.

Sequencing used immunoSEQ multiplex PCR; TCRdb keeps in-frame clones, though not all of them. The sample holds nearly 90,000 clones; roughly 87% are singletons and the top ten take under 6.5%. Study-level points and caveats: Epitopes outside B.1.351 and B.1.1.7 mutated regions reportedly drew nearly half of spike TCRs.

V dropped 5 bases and J dropped 0; count of bases not matched to a gene: 9. The CDR3 runs 17 residues. From germline, CDR1 is SGHTA and CDR2 FQGNSA. This chain joins TRBV7-2 and TRBJ1-3, with 8 positions matching TRBD1. The sequence was obtained from an adult in good health. The material sequenced was peripheral blood, taken on day 0 of AZD1222 vaccination. The CDR3, as DNA: TGTGCCAGCAGCACCCGGGACAGGACACTCTCTGGAAACACCATATATTTT. Its protein is CASSTRDRTLSGNTIYF. Using reference TRBV7-2 and TRBJ1-3 for the parts outside the CDR3, the full variable domain is GAGVSQSPSNKVTEKGKDVELRCDPISGHTALYWYRQSLGQGLEFLIYFQGNSAPDKSGLPSDRFSAERTGGSVSTLTIQRTQQEDSAVYLCASSTRDRTLSGNTIYFGEGSWLTVV.